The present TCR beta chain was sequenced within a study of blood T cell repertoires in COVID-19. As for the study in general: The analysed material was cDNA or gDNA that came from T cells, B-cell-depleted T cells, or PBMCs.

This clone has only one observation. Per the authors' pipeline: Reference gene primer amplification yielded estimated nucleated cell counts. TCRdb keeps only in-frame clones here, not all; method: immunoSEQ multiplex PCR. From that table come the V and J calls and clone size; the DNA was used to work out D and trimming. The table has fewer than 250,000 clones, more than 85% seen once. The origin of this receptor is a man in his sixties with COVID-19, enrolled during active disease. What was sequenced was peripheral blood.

For the CDR3, the DNA is TGTGCCAGCTCACCTAGACCGTCACAGACCGATGGCTACACCTTC. Translating it yields CASSPRPSQTDGYTF. The gene calls are TRBV18 and TRBJ1-2, with D unclear. V was cut by 3 bases and J by 6 bases, with 17 bases left in between. In germline, CDR1 is KGHSH, CDR2 LQKENI. This CDR3 is 15 amino acids long.